This T cell receptor (beta chain) originates from a study of identical twins (dated by TCRdb to between 2015 and 2016). Regarding the research as a whole: TCR alpha and beta repertoires from monozygotic twins, unrelated adults of various ages and cord blood were deep-sequenced to test whether fetal clonotypes persist. Replicate twin experiments were performed at different times using different library preparation protocols to rule out contamination. What the research found in general, with its limitations: Out-of-frame TCR alpha sequences shared between twins showed an excess of low generation-probability sequences compared with coincidental sharing between unrelated individuals. Zero-insertion analyses could be partly confounded by invariant T cells such as MAIT and iNKT, though diverse VJ usage argued against such confounding for most clonotypes. In monozygotic twins, out-of-frame TCR alpha sharing was systematically underestimated by recombination models, although the models agreed with sharing between unrelated individuals. Abundant cord blood beta clonotypes carried fewer insertions; young adult naive repertoires showed a weaker similar trend, while memory repertoires showed none. Because the same donors could not be followed over many years, the conclusions relied on cross-sectional statistical analysis. The excess sharing between twins in beta out-of-frame sequences was weaker because fewer shared sequences reduced the signal-to-noise ratio.

The method behind the library was 5' RACE. The sequencer was an Illumina HiSeq 2000. Template switching introduced a universal primer binding site; the final cDNA contained a unique molecular identifier, enabling accurate counting of TCR cDNA molecules. Specific primers in the conserved constant-segment region were used to synthesize first-strand cDNA for TCR alpha and beta chains. To control for contamination, each cDNA library was double barcoded with a SMART-Mk sample barcode plus Illumina barcodes. TruSeq adapter sequences, together with Illumina sample barcodes, were added in two successive PCR steps. TCR alpha and beta cDNA libraries were sequenced on the Illumina HiSeq platform with custom primers. On the authors' methods: MiGEC processed the raw reads to extract unique molecular identifiers, while MiXCR was used to determine the CDR3 positions. Recombination models were inferred per individual with the repgenHMM and IGoR tools using an EM algorithm. The analysis of shared clonotypes was done with the tcR package in R, with sharing normalized by the product of cloneset sizes. To study raw recombination without the effects of thymic and clonal selection, out-of-frame nonproductive sequences were analyzed. TCRdb trimmed the raw reads at Q25, called clones with MiXCR and kept productive beta chains. Each record represents a unique CDR3 protein, reported with the most common genes and DNA among its rows. The authors' filters were not applied to this entry. This sample has around 450,000 distinct CDR3 sequences in its table, and 14% of those were observed once. Of the sample, roughly 0.56% falls within the top ten clones.

The CDR3 has 14 amino acids, counting the end cysteine and phenylalanine. Only the CDR3 DNA stays, 42 bases, in frame from base 1. The germline ends are 7 bases apart after V is trimmed by 2 bases and J by 0 bases. From the germline V gene (reference sequence), CDR1 is GTSNPN and CDR2 is SVGIG. Only healthy Caucasian donors were included. The twin cohort consisted of three pairs of female monozygotic twins, all aged about 18 to 29 years. Positive isolation kits from Invitrogen were used to isolate CD4+ and CD8+ T cell populations. A remark on this clonotype: Its antigen is unknown. The record has no base qualities; no much larger clone is one base away.

The sample was also reused in another study, on yellow fever vaccine responses in identical twins. As described in the second report: The authors reported that the T cell response to vaccination in identical twins appeared partly convergent and partly personalized. The study precisely tracked vaccine-responding T cell clones in identical twins.

The chain is assembled from TRBV30 and TRBJ2-2, and perhaps TRBD1 as D gene, on 6 matching bases. The sequence derives from a woman between 18 and 29 years old in good health. The specimen sequenced was CD4+ T cells sorted from blood. The CDR3 protein is CAWSRGSNTGELFF. The bases read TGTGCCTGGAGTAGGGGGTCGAACACCGGGGAGCTGTTTTTT. Joined to the reference TRBV30 and TRBJ2-2 proteins, this CDR3 gives the full variable domain: SQTIHQWPATLVQPVGSPLSLECTVEGTSNPNLYWYRQAAGRGLQLLFYSVGIGQISSEVPQNLSASRPQDRQFILSSKKLLLSDSGFYLCAWSRGSNTGELFFGEGSRLTVL.